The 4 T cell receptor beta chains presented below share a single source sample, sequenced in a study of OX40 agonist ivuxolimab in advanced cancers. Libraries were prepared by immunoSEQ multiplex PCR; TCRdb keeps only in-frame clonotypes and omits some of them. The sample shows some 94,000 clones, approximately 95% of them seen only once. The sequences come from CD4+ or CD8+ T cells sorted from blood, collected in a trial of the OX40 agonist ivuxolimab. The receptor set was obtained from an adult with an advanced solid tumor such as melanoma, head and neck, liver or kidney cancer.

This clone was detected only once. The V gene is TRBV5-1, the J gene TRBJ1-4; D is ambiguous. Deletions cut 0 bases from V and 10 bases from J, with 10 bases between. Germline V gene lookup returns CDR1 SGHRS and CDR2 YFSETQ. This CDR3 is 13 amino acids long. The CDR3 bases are TGCGCCAGCAGCTTGGGTGAGGGCCGAAAACTGTTTTTT. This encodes CASSLGEGRKLFF.

The CDR3 loop is CASSPWGGLTDTQYF. The CDR3 coding sequence is TGTGCCAGCAGCCCCTGGGGAGGGCTGACAGATACGCAGTATTTT. The chain employs TRBV5-8 and TRBJ2-3; 7 bases agree with TRBD2. In germline, CDR1 is SGHTS, CDR2 YDEGEE. The CDR3 sequence is 15 residues long. J was trimmed by 3 bases and V by 4 bases; bases with no gene match: 8. The full variable domain, its missing parts supplied by reference TRBV5-8 and TRBJ2-3, is EAGVTQSPTHLIKTRGQQATLRCSPISGHTSVYWYQQALGLGLQFLLWYDEGEERNRGNFPPRFSGRQFPNYSSELNVNALELEDSALYLCASSPWGGLTDTQYFGPGTRLTVL.

CDR3 loop: CASSLYSGELFF. The DNA for the CDR3 is TGTGCCAGCAGCTTATATTCCGGGGAGCTGTTTTTT. The chain employs TRBV11-2 and TRBJ2-2; D gene unclear. Germline lookup yields CDR1 SGHAT and CDR2 FQNNGV. The CDR3 loop spans 12 amino acids. The germline V and J ends were trimmed by 2 bases and 6 bases, with 4 bases remaining between them.

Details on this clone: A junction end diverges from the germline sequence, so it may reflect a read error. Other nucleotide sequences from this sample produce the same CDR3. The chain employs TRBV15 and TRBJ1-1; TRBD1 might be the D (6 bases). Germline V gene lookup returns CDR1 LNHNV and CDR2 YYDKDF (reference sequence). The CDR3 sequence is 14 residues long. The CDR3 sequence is CATSTPRDTIEAFF. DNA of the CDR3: TGTGCCACTTCAACTCCGAGGGACACGATTGAAGCTTTCTTC.